This TCR beta chain was retrieved from a study of shared clonotypes between healthy human individuals. Study-wide background: Donor composition was two women and three men, aged 18 to 49. Points from the study as a whole: In general, naive subsets displayed greater estimated richness than memory subsets did.

For every subset, genomic DNA was evenly distributed across several immunoSEQ plates. Some clones are missing from TCRdb's copy, which holds only in-frame ones; the method was immunoSEQ multiplex PCR. The repertoire has under 2.5 million clones, around 93% of them found once; the top ten carry approximately 0.41%. The study drew all its donors from Caucasian adults living in Nashville, Tennessee. For this clone: Its antigen is not known.

The sequencing input was naive CD4+ T cells from PBMCs. Subset denoted: CD45RA+ positively selected. This sequence was found in a man aged 18 to 35 in good health. Some clones in this sample may be carry-over from other donors' samples.

CDR3 DNA: TGTGCCAGCAGCCCACCCGACAGGGGGATAATCTACGAGCAGTACTTC. Protein product: CASSPPDRGIIYEQYF. The chain is built from TRBV11-3 and TRBJ2-7; 9 bases are a match to TRBD1. The germline CDR1 and CDR2 sequences are SGHNT and YENEEA. The CDR3 loop spans 16 amino acids. V gave up 5 bases and J gave up 3 bases; unmatched junction bases: 11. Based on the CDR3 plus reference TRBV11-3 and TRBJ2-7, the full variable domain is EAGVVQSPRYKIIEKKQPVAFWCNPISGHNTLYWYLQNLGQGPELLIRYENEEAVDDSQLPKDRFSAERLKGVDSTLKIQPAELGDSAVYLCASSPPDRGIIYEQYFGPGTRLTVT.